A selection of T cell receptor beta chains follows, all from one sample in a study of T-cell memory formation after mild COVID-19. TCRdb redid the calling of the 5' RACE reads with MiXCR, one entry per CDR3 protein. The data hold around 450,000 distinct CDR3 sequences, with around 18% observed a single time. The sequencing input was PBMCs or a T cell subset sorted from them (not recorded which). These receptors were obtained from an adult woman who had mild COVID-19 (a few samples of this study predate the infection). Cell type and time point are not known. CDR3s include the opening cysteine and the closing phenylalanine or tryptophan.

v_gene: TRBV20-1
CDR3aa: CSASSPGANVLTF

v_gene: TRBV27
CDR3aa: CASSLFSSGTVNTEAFF

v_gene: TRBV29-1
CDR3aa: CSVVTHRETQYF

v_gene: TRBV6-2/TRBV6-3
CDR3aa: CASTGRLGYNEQFF

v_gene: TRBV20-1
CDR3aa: CSARDREGRSLVTEAFF

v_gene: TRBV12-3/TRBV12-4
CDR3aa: CASSLRGEGQDYEQYF

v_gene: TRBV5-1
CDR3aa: CASSLSLTGIGGYTF

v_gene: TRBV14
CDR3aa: CASSLSPQGPRGQPQHF

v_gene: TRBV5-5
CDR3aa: CASSLPSVGDTQYF

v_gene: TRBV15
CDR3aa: CATSRQGLDTQYF

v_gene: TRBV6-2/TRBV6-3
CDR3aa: CASSPGTKNIQYF

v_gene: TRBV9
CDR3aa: CASSVIAGIYNEQFF

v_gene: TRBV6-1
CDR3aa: CASRDGLNTEAFF

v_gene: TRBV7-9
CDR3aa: CASSPRTGEGSPLHF

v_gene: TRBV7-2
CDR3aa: CASSLTPGGGTEAFF

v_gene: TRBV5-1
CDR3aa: CASSLKGYEQYF

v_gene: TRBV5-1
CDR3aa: CASSLEVMNTEAFF

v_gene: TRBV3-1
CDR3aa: CASSQDRRMNTEAFF

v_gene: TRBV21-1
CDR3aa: CASSKGTGYHEQFF

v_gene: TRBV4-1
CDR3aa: CASSRYGTDVNYGYTF

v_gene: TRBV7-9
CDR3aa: CASSLADAGSSYEQYF

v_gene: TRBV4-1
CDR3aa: CASSQSEGSSEAFF

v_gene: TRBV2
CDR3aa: CASTTGYTGELFF

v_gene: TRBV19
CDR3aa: CASSPLRGPGNEQFF

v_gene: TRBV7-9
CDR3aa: CASSLGASTYNEQFF

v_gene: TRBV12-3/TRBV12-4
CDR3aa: CASTRKFGNQPQHF

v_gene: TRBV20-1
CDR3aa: CSCIAEVGGSYNEQFF

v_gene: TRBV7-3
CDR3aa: CASSRVGGSQETQYF

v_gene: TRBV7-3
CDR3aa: CASSPQSNTEAFF

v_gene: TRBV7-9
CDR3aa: CASSLQGVFGYTF

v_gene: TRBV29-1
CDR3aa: CSVHPLSKNTEAFF

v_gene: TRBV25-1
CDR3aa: CASSESNRDRGINTIYF

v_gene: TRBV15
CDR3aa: CATSRAGLARTSYEQYF

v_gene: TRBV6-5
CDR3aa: CASSSSGRGLLF

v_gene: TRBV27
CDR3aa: CASRGRTSGAYEQYF

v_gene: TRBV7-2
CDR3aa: CASSSTGAGADYNEQFF

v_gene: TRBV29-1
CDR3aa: CSVATRASYNEQFF

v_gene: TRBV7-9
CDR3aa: CASSLRLTDTQYF

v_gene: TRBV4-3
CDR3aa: CASSQDLRFTNEKLFF

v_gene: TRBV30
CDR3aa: CAWSSDRNEQFF

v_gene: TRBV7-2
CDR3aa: CASLNRPGSNEKLFF

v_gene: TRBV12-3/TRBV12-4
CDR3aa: CASSLMGGPKPDTYEQYF

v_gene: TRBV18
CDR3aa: CASSPRQDNTEAFF

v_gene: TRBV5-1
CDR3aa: CASSLAHGRVEAFF

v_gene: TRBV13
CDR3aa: CASSSRSSGDTQYF

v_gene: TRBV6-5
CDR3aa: CASSYSLAGVIYEQFF

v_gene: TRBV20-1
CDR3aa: CSARDSSGVAYEQYF

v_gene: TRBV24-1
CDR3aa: CATSDPRELGRNEQFF

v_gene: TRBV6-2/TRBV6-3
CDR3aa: CASSYSTRRQPQHF

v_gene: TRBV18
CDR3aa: CASSLRTGALSGANVLTF

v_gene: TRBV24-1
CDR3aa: CATSDPQGSSTDTQYF

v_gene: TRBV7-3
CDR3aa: CASSKKEGLPLSGANVLTF

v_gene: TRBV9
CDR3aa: CASSVAGQPYNEQFF

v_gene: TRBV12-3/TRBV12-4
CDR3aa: CASSWNSRAAPYEQYF

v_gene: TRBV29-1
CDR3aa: CSVAPLGLAVPYEQYF

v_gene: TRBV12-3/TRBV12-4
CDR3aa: CASSAGRVETQYF

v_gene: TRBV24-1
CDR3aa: CATSDPSFTSGRENEQFF

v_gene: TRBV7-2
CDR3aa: CASSRGGGTYEQYF

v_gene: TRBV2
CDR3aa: CASSRTGTAEQYF

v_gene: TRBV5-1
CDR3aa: CASSTAARVGTEAFF